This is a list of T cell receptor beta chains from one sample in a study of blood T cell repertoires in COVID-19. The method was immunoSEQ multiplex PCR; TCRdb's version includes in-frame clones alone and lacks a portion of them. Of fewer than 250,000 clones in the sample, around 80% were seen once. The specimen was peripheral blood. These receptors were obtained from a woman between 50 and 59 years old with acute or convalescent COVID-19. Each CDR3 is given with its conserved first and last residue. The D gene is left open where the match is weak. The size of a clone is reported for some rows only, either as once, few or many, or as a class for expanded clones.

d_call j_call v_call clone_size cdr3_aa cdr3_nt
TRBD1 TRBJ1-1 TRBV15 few CATSRKRTGGTEAFF TGTGCCACCAGCAGAAAGAGGACAGGGGGTACTGAAGCTTTCTTT
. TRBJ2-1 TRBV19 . CASSSLPPYVSSYNEQFF TGTGCCAGTAGTTCTCTCCCGCCTTACGTCAGCTCCTACAATGAGCAGTTCTTC
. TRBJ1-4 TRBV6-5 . CASSKQLAGNEKLFF TGTGCCAGCAGTAAACAGCTAGCCGGAAATGAAAAACTGTTTTTT
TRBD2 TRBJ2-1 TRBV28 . CASSSRPGLAGTNEQFF TGTGCCAGCAGTTCTAGACCGGGACTAGCGGGAACCAATGAGCAGTTCTTC
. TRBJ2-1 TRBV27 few CASSSTSPSSYNEQFF TGTGCCAGCAGCTCCACCTCCCCGAGCTCCTACAATGAGCAGTTCTTC
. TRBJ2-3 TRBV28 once CASSTSPPTQYF TGTGCCAGCAGCACTTCCCCCCCTACGCAGTATTTT
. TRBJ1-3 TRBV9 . CASSVVPGGSGNTIYF TGTGCCAGCAGCGTAGTGCCGGGGGGCTCTGGAAACACCATATATTTT
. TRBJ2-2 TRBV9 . CASSDNPRAPANTGELFF TGTGCCAGCAGCGACAATCCCAGGGCCCCCGCGAACACCGGGGAGCTGTTTTTT
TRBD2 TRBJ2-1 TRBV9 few CASSVVGAGAYNEQFF TGTGCCAGCAGCGTAGTGGGAGCGGGAGCCTACAATGAGCAGTTCTTC
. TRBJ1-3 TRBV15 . CATSRDKGQSLSGNTIYF TGTGCCACCAGCAGAGATAAGGGGCAGTCCCTCTCTGGAAACACCATATATTTT
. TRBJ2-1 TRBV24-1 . CATGKGASYNEQFF TGTGCCACCGGGAAAGGGGCCTCCTACAATGAGCAGTTCTTC
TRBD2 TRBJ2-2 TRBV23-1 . CASSQSWSCGRGTGELFF TGCGCCAGCAGTCAATCGTGGTCATGCGGGAGGGGCACCGGGGAGCTGTTTTTT
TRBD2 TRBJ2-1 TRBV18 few CASSWTSGRGSGEQFF TGTGCCAGCTCATGGACTAGCGGGAGGGGATCGGGTGAGCAGTTCTTC
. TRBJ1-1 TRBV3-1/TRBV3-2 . CASSPIRAAISNTEAFF TGTGCCAGCAGCCCAATCAGGGCAGCCATCTCTAACACTGAAGCTTTCTTT
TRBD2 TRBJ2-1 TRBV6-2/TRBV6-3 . CASSYSTRRGDEQFF TGTGCCAGCAGCTACTCGACCCGACGGGGGGATGAGCAGTTCTTC